This TCR beta chain was documented in a study of T cells in Graves' hyperthyroidism and ophthalmopathy. Amplified regions were TCR beta CDR3 sequences from RNA transcripts. First-round RT-PCR targeting the TCR CDR3 was performed with the HTBI primer set. TCRdb re-called the multiplex PCR reads with MiXCR, one entry per CDR3 protein. The data contain fewer than 850,000 distinct CDR3 sequences, roughly 17% of them singletons. This clonotype showed up just a few times. The germline V gene has CDR1 SEHNR and CDR2 FQNEAQ (reference sequence). The length of the CDR3 is 17 residues. The junction had 9 bases not matched to a gene; V was cut back by 4 bases and J by 1 base.

This TCR came from a man aged 45-65 years with Graves' hyperthyroidism. The sequenced sample was blood. V and J are TRBV7-9 and TRBJ2-1; 8 positions agree with TRBD2. The CDR3 reads CASSSNRLAPSYNEQFF. The CDR3 nucleotides read TGTGCCAGCAGCTCAAATCGACTAGCGCCTTCCTACAATGAGCAGTTCTTC. The variable domain in full, completed from reference TRBV7-9 and TRBJ2-1, reads DTGVSQNPRHKITKRGQNVTFRCDPISEHNRLYWYRQTLGQGPEFLTYFQNEAQLEKSRLLSDRFSAERPKGSFSTLEIQRTEQGDSAMYLCASSSNRLAPSYNEQFFGPGTRLTVL.